This T cell receptor (beta chain) derives from a study of blood T cell repertoires in COVID-19. Across the whole study: Collection of acute and convalescent COVID-19 samples took place in the United States, Italy and Spain. PBMCs, B-cell-depleted T cells, or T cells provided the cDNA or gDNA that made up the material.

V lost 4 bases, J lost 4 bases, and 8 bases stayed unmatched. Germline-derived CDR1 and CDR2 are LGHNA and YNFKEQ. The length of the CDR3 is 15 residues. Original processing notes: By means of reference gene primer amplification, nucleated cell counts were estimated. Here immunoSEQ multiplex PCR was the method, and the copy in TCRdb shows in-frame clones only, minus some. That table furnishes V, J and clone size, whereas the DNA furnished D and trimming. The table records about 120,000 clones, around 91% of them present only once. The Seattle patients joined while their infection was active and were tracked longitudinally afterward.

The chain joins TRBV4-2 to TRBJ1-2, with 8 positions matching TRBD1. The specimen was peripheral blood. The source of this sequence is a woman between 55 and 75 years old with COVID-19, enrolled during active disease. Written as DNA, the CDR3 is TGTGCCAGCAGCCTAAGGACAGGGAATTTCTATGGCTACACCTTC. This translates into CASSLRTGNFYGYTF.